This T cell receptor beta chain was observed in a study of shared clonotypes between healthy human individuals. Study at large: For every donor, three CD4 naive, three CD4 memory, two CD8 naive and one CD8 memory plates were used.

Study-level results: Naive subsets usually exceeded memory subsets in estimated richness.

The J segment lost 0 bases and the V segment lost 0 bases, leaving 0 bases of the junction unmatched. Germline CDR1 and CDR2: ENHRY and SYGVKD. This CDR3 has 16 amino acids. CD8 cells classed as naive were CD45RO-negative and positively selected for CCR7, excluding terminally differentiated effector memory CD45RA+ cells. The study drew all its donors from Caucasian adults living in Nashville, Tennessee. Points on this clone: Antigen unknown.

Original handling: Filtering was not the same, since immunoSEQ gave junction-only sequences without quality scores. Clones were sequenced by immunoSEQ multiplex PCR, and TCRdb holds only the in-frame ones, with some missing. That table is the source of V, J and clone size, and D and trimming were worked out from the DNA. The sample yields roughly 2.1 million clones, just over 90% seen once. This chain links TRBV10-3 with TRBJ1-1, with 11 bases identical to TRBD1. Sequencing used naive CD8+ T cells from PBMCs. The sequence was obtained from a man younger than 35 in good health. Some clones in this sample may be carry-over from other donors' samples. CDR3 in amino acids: CAISESGQGVNTEAFF. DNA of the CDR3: TGTGCCATCAGTGAGTCGGGACAGGGGGTGAACACTGAAGCTTTCTTT.